Each of the 27 T cell receptor beta chains below was sequenced from the same sample in a study of T cells in Graves' hyperthyroidism and ophthalmopathy. RNA transcripts served as the template for amplifying TCR beta CDR3 regions. The TCR CDR3 first-round RT-PCR relied on the HTBI primer set. TCRdb analysed the multiplex PCR reads with MiXCR anew, one entry per CDR3 protein. The sample comprises some 490,000 distinct CDR3 sequences, around a fifth of which are singletons, and less than 65% rests with the top ten. The material sequenced was blood. These receptors were obtained from a woman aged 70-85 years with Graves' ophthalmopathy.

This clonotype appeared a few times. J is TRBJ1-1 and V is TRBV12-3 or TRBV12-4; D is undetermined. The CDR3 covers 16 residues. The V and J ends lost 0 bases and 1 base respectively, with 12 bases between them. Here the CDR3 DNA reads TGTGCCAGCAGTTTAGCTAGAAGGCAGCCGAACACTGAAGCTTTCTTT. Protein product: CASSLARRQPNTEAFF.

A few counts support this clonotype. CDR3 bases: TGTGCCAGCAGCTTGGAGGGGCGCGGGGACTACGAGCAGTACTTC. Protein product: CASSLEGRGDYEQYF. V is TRBV5-5 and J is TRBJ2-7; tentatively, D is TRBD2 (6 bases). Trimming removed 0 bases at V and 3 bases at J, with 13 bases between. The CDR3 loop spans 15 amino acids. Per the germline V gene, CDR1 is SGHKS and CDR2 is YYEKEE (reference sequence).

This chain uses TRBV12-3 or TRBV12-4 with TRBJ2-7, with TRBD2 matching 16 bases. V was clipped by 5 bases and J by 0 bases; unmatched bases: 7. The CDR3 length is 18 residues. The CDR3 reads CASSPGTSGRAGSYEQYF. CDR3 sequence (DNA): TGTGCCAGCAGTCCAGGGACTAGCGGGAGGGCCGGCTCCTACGAGCAGTACTTC.

The chain joins TRBV19 to TRBJ1-4; weak D call: TRBD1 (5 bases). Trimming took off 6 bases at V and 5 bases at J, with 10 bases between the two ends. This CDR3 spans 13 amino acids. The germline V gene encodes CDR1 LNHDA and CDR2 SQIVND (reference sequence). The CDR3 nucleotides read TGTGCCAGTAGCCGGGGCTCCAATGAAAAACTGTTTTTT. Protein sequence: CASSRGSNEKLFF.

In this sample, this clonotype turned up many times. The rearrangement links TRBV12-3 or TRBV12-4 to TRBJ1-2; 8 bases are shared with TRBD1. CDR3 length equals 13 residues. J was trimmed by 6 bases and V by 5 bases; bases with no gene match: 5. The CDR3 nucleotides are TGTGCCAGCAGTCTTTCAGGGGGCCATGGCTACACCTTC. Amino acid sequence: CASSLSGGHGYTF.

A remark on this clonotype: A much bigger clone sits one base away, suggesting this may be a read error. The rearrangement joins TRBV12-3 or TRBV12-4 to TRBJ1-4; 7 positions agree with TRBD1. CDR3 size: 13 residues. Germline trimming cut 10 bases from V and 7 bases from J; bases unmatched to any gene: 9. CDR3 sequence (DNA): TGTGCCAACAGAAAAGACAGGGTTGAAAAACTGTTTTTT. Translation gives CANRKDRVEKLFF.

J is TRBJ1-5 and V is TRBV12-5; D gene uncertain. This CDR3 spans 15 amino acids. V was trimmed by 3 bases and J by 4 bases, leaving 13 bases between them. Looked up from germline, CDR1 is LGHNT and CDR2 is FRNRAP. The CDR3 here is CASGLGQTINQPQHF. For the CDR3, the DNA is TGTGCTAGTGGTTTAGGGCAGACCATTAATCAGCCCCAGCATTTT.

This clonotype was detected only a few times. This sequence joins TRBV20-1 and TRBJ2-7; 10 bases fit TRBD2. Germline V gene lookup returns CDR1 DFQATT and CDR2 SNEGSKA (reference sequence). After removal of 6 bases from V and 3 bases from J, the junction contained 8 bases not matched to a gene. This CDR3 is 14 amino acids long. The CDR3 DNA reads TGCAGTGCCAACCCGCTAGCGGGGGACTACGAGCAGTACTTC. Protein sequence: CSANPLAGDYEQYF.

The chain recombines TRBV27 with TRBJ2-2, with D possibly matching TRBD1 (6 bases). The CDR3 is 15 residues long. V lost 2 bases to trimming and J lost 4 bases, with 11 bases between them. Germline lookup yields CDR1 MNHEY and CDR2 SMNVEV (reference sequence). The DNA of the CDR3 is TGTGCCAGCAGTTTAATCTCAGGGGTCACCGGGGAGCTGTTTTTT. Its translation is CASSLISGVTGELFF.

This clonotype was picked up a small number of times. This chain uses TRBV6-1 with TRBJ2-2; tentative D call: TRBD2 (6 bases). The CDR3 runs to 14 residues. The germline gives CDR1 MNHNS, CDR2 SASEGT. Trimming stripped 11 bases from V and 2 bases from J, with 15 bases between. Here the CDR3 DNA reads TGTGCCTTGCGGGGTACGTTTAACACCGGGGAGCTGTTTTTT. It translates to CALRGTFNTGELFF.

The gene calls are TRBV6-2 or TRBV6-3 and TRBJ1-6; 7 bases match TRBD1. The CDR3 contains 15 residues. Germline CDR1 is MNHEY and CDR2 is SVGEGT. J was trimmed by 9 bases and V by 5 bases; bases with no gene match: 10. The CDR3: CASSEFKGGVSPLHF. Written as DNA, the CDR3 is TGTGCCAGCAGTGAATTCAAAGGGGGCGTTTCACCCCTCCACTTT.

At least ten counts were recorded for this clonotype. J is TRBJ1-1 and V is TRBV28; tentatively, D is TRBD1 (6 bases). CDR1 and CDR2 from the germline V gene are MDHEN and SYDVKM. V was cut by 3 bases and J by 10 bases, with 12 bases left in between. The CDR3 covers 12 residues. This CDR3 is CASSFWQGRAFF. Written as DNA, the CDR3 is TGTGCCAGCAGTTTTTGGCAGGGGCGAGCTTTCTTT.

The rearrangement uses TRBV5-6 and TRBJ1-2; D is ambiguous. The CDR3 is 13 residues long. Germline V CDR1 and CDR2: SGHDT, YYEEEE. V shed 0 bases and J shed 7 bases, with 10 bases lying between them. In DNA form, the CDR3 reads TGTGCCAGCAGCTTGGGCCTCAAACGTGGCTACACCTTC. This encodes CASSLGLKRGYTF. The variable domain in full, with the rest retrieved from reference TRBV5-6 and TRBJ1-2, is DAGVTQSPTHLIKTRGQQVTLRCSPKSGHDTVSWYQQALGQGPQFIFQYYEEEERQRGNFPDRFSGHQFPNYSSELNVNALLLGDSALYLCASSLGLKRGYTFGSGTRLTVV.

This clonotype was observed many times. The chain employs TRBV18 and TRBJ1-1; 9 bases are a match to TRBD1. J lost 2 bases, V lost 6 bases, and 4 bases had no gene match. This CDR3 comprises 14 residues. From germline, CDR1 is KGHSH and CDR2 LQKENI. CDR3 DNA: TGTGCCAGCTCCAGGGGACAGGGAAACACTGAAGCTTTCTTT. Its protein product is CASSRGQGNTEAFF.

Regarding this clonotype: This may arise from a read error, as a much more abundant clone is one base away. The chain recombines TRBV28 with TRBJ2-1; 8 bases map to TRBD1. Germline lookup yields CDR1 MDHEN and CDR2 SYDVKM. With 6 bases clipped from V and 3 bases from J, the junction kept 7 bases outside the gene matches. The CDR3 contains 15 residues. The CDR3 DNA is TGTGCCAGCAGATTTCTGGACAGGGACTACAATGAGCAGTTCTTC. It specifies CASRFLDRDYNEQFF. The full variable domain, with the rest looked up from reference TRBV28 and TRBJ2-1, is DVKVTQSSRYLVKRTGEKVFLECVQDMDHENMFWYRQDPGLGLRLIYFSYDVKMKEKGDIPEGYSVSREKKERFSLILESASTNQTSMYLCASRFLDRDYNEQFFGPGTRLTVL.

The table lists this clonotype with a few counts. The chain combines TRBV7-6 with TRBJ1-1; D gene unclear. Germline V lookup: CDR1 SGHVS, CDR2 FNYEAQ. The V gene lost 0 bases and the J gene lost 1 base, with 12 bases spanning the gap. CDR3 length: 16 residues. The CDR3 here is CASSLAVLAGNTEAFF. The CDR3 DNA follows: TGTGCCAGCAGCTTAGCGGTTTTGGCAGGGAACACTGAAGCTTTCTTT.

The sample holds a few counts of this clonotype. The chain couples TRBV5-1 to TRBJ2-1; TRBD1 matches 7 bases. V trimming: 2 bases; J trimming: 10 bases; junction bases outside the gene matches: 6. CDR3 length equals 13 residues. CDR1 SGHRS and CDR2 YFSETQ come from the germline V gene. CDR3 protein: CASSLQGNREQFF. CDR3 DNA: TGCGCCAGCAGCTTACAGGGGAATCGCGAGCAGTTCTTC.

This clonotype was recorded a few times. This chain joins TRBV11-2 and TRBJ2-7, with 7 nucleotides matching TRBD2. The junction had 11 bases not matched to a gene; V was cut back by 6 bases and J by 6 bases. Germline V gives CDR1 SGHAT, CDR2 FQNNGV. The CDR3 spans 14 residues. CDR3 in DNA: TGTGCCAGCAGTCCAACGGGACTAATGAGCGAGCAGTACTTC. Translation gives CASSPTGLMSEQYF.

As to this clonotype: Sequence at one end of the junction differs from germline and may be a read error. This chain joins TRBV7-7 and TRBJ2-4, with D tentatively TRBD2 (5 bases). Germline CDR1 is SSHAT and CDR2 is FNYEAQ (reference sequence). The CDR3 loop spans 16 amino acids. As DNA, the CDR3 is TGTGCTAGCAGCCCGGCGGGCGGTCTCGCCAAAAACATTCAGTACTTC. This encodes CASSPAGGLAKNIQYF.

J is TRBJ2-7 and V is TRBV6-2 or TRBV6-3, with a weak D call TRBD2 (5 bases). The V and J ends lost 2 bases and 2 bases respectively, with 13 bases between them. The CDR3 runs to 15 residues. The germline CDR1 and CDR2 sequences are MNHEY and SVGEGT. The CDR3 region has the DNA TGTGCCAGCAGTTACGGGCGGGCGTTTACCTACGAGCAGTACTTC. It translates to CASSYGRAFTYEQYF.

This clonotype was seen ten or more times. The chain couples TRBV6-1 to TRBJ1-1; no firm D call. The germline V and J ends were trimmed by 8 bases and 7 bases, with 17 bases remaining between them. Looked up from germline, CDR1 is MNHNS and CDR2 is SASEGT. The CDR3 is made up of 13 amino acids. CDR3 sequence (DNA): TGTGCCAGCGCAATGATGACAAAGAGTGAAGCTTTCTTT. Translation: CASAMMTKSEAFF.

The sample holds many counts of this clonotype. The genes are TRBV5-1 and TRBJ1-1; D perhaps matches TRBD1 (5 bases). Germline V lookup: CDR1 SGHRS, CDR2 YFSETQ. This CDR3 is built from 15 residues. V dropped 0 bases and J dropped 1 base, with 10 bases sitting between them. CDR3 in amino acids: CASSLVQGGNTEAFF. The CDR3 DNA is TGCGCCAGCAGCTTGGTGCAGGGTGGGAACACTGAAGCTTTCTTT. Complete variable domain (other parts from reference TRBV5-1 and TRBJ1-1): KAGVTQTPRYLIKTRGQQVTLSCSPISGHRSVSWYQQTPGQGLQFLFEYFSETQRNKGNFPGRFSGRQFSNSRSEMNVSTLELGDSALYLCASSLVQGGNTEAFFGQGTRLTVV.

This chain connects TRBV6-2 or TRBV6-3 to TRBJ2-2; TRBD2 is a possible D gene (7 bases). V dropped 8 bases and J dropped 9 bases, with 13 bases sitting between them. CDR1 and CDR2 from the germline V gene are MNHEY and SVGEGT. This CDR3 region has 12 residues. As DNA, the CDR3 is TGTGCCAGCGGACTAGGGGGTCGGGAGCTGTTTTTT. Residues: CASGLGGRELFF.

This clonotype appeared once. This chain links TRBV25-1 with TRBJ2-7; unclear D gene. Germline-derived CDR1 and CDR2 are MGHDK and SYGVNS. This CDR3 has 11 amino acids. V was pared by 7 bases and J by 4 bases, with 8 bases between. For the CDR3, the DNA is TGTGCCAGCACCTCCAAGTACGAGCAGTACTTC. Translation: CASTSKYEQYF.

This clonotype was seen a few times. J is TRBJ2-2 and V is TRBV11-3, with 7 bases matching TRBD1. This CDR3 comprises 15 residues. V lost 1 base and J lost 6; bases outside the gene matches: 5. The V gene's germline CDR1 is SGHNT and CDR2 YENEEA. The CDR3 here is CASSLGQGGAGELFF. The DNA of the CDR3 is TGTGCCAGCAGCTTAGGACAGGGTGGCGCCGGGGAGCTGTTTTTT.

In this sample, this clonotype turned up once. The chain couples TRBV25-1 to TRBJ2-3, with 11 bases identical to TRBD2. V shed 5 bases, J shed 4 bases, and the junction held 5 bases outside the gene matches. CDR3 size: 15 residues. Looked up from germline, CDR1 is MGHDK and CDR2 is SYGVNS. The CDR3 region is CASSNSGRAPDTQYF. The CDR3 DNA reads TGTGCCAGCAGTAATAGCGGGAGGGCCCCAGATACGCAGTATTTT.

This sequence joins TRBV20-1 and TRBJ2-7; 8 nucleotides line up with TRBD1. The CDR3 totals 13 residues. Germline V gene sequence: CDR1 DFQATT, CDR2 SNEGSKA (reference sequence). CDR3: CSVGQAPSYEQYF. The CDR3 DNA reads TGCAGCGTGGGACAGGCGCCTTCCTACGAGCAGTACTTC.